This T cell receptor (beta chain) was sequenced during a study of beta chain features in type 1 diabetes (dated by TCRdb to between 2018 and 2020). For the study in its entirety: Mean age, gender distribution, total cell number and subset yield did not differ between patients and healthy donors. Regulatory and stem cell-like memory subsets were obtained from only 8 patients and roughly 8 healthy donors, while naive and central memory subsets were obtained from all 30 or so donors. In the study, TCRB repertoires of sorted circulating CD4+ T cell subsets from recently diagnosed type 1 diabetes patients were compared with those of matched healthy donors. A total of 107,917,701 sorted cells were examined across all samples, and RNA yield correlated strongly with the number of cells per subset. Results and caveats for the whole study, not just this receptor: PCR might favor shorter templates, but patient and control samples were amplified and corrected together, so any skew would affect both groups equally. At VDJ recombination sites, patients with type 1 diabetes made fewer insertions and deleted more nucleotides, a pattern implying thymic rearrangement abnormalities. Because small numbers of individuals were included in the HLA sub-analyses, any influence of HLA type on TCRB rearrangement was left unresolved. Because cDNA was sequenced instead of genomic DNA, highly expressing activated cells could be over-represented, though the groups showed no difference in activation or CD3 levels. Type 1 diabetes patients showed a moderate but significant shortening of TCRB CDR3 length in all four CD4+ subsets. Naive, central memory and regulatory TCRB repertoires appeared to be more alike among patients than among healthy donors.

As regards this clone: What antigen it recognizes has not been identified. No quality values exist for individual bases; no much larger clone is one base distant.

From the germline V gene (reference sequence), CDR1 is GTSNPN and CDR2 is SVGIG. Trimming costs V 5 bases and J 2 bases, and their ends lie 10 bases apart. CDR3 length: 12 amino acids, cysteine to phenylalanine. Only the CDR3 region is kept as DNA, spanning 36 bases read in frame from base 1. The entire amount of isolated RNA was reverse transcribed using the High Capacity cDNA Reverse Transcription Kit, so the sequenced TCRB transcripts were expressed ones. Deep immunoSEQ sequencing was applied to naive, central memory and regulatory T cell samples, giving an average of roughly 3.5 million total reads per sample. Sorted cells were lysed in RLT buffer and RNA was extracted with DNase-treated RNeasy Micro or Mini kits, depending on cell number. To prevent cross-contamination, each cell subset was processed individually, whereas patient and healthy donor samples were processed jointly. The immunoSEQ multiplex PCR was used to amplify TCRB sequences from cDNA, yielding 87-bp fragments that span the CDR3 region. The amplicons were sequenced using the Illumina HiSeq platform. The source study handled its data this way. PCR bias was computationally corrected using synthetic template baselines, reads within Hamming distance 2 were collapsed, and singletons that could not be merged were discarded. Reads were aligned to IMGT to assign V, D and J genes, CDR3 length, and insertions or deletions at six rearrangement sites. Clonotype counts were normalized to sorted cell number within each subset before computing true diversity and Gini coefficients with the tcR R package. The overlap coefficient, calculated on TCRB nucleotide sequences, was used to measure repertoire sharing. TCRdb took over this immuneACCESS table, retaining in-frame rearrangements with V and J assigned. Such tables are incomplete; in checked studies, under half of the missing clones stem from an unresolved V gene, and the remainder is unexplained. The V and J calls and the clone size are those of that table, but D and trimming were determined from the DNA. A total of over 40,000 clones appear in this sample, 51% of them only once. The top ten clonotypes cover approximately 2% of the sample.

Each donor gave one peripheral blood draw, roughly 120 mL on average, collected into heparinised tubes. Using a panel that included CD45RO, CCR7, CD25, CD127, CD95 and CD27, naive, central memory, regulatory and stem cell-like memory CD4+ T cells were sorted on a BD FACSAria II. All sorted populations exceeded 95% purity. PBMCs were separated immediately by Lymphoprep density gradient centrifugation and were stained directly, without being cultured. To minimize batch effects, samples were stained and sorted in pairs, one healthy donor with one patient per experiment. This clonotype was sampled from a woman aged 18-29 years in good health. The chain employs TRBV30 and TRBJ2-7, and perhaps TRBD1 as D gene, on 6 matching bases. The sequenced material came from Tregs from blood. This specimen's cell subset or site label, interpreted: regulatory CD4+ T cells. The nucleotides read TGTGCCTGGGATACAGGGACCTACGAGCAGTACTTC. This translates into CAWDTGTYEQYF.